The present TCR beta chain was sequenced within a study of blood T cells in healthy people across ages. Overall study: Per two T cells, template switching captured roughly one barcoded beta molecule.

Between the trimmed V and J ends, which lost 0 bases and 4 bases, there was a span of 9 bases. There are 14 residues in the CDR3. The germline gives CDR1 SGHDN, CDR2 FVKESK. Whole-study findings and limits: Older age coincided with a roughly linear decline in TCR beta diversity per million T cells. The long-lived group displayed more naive CD4+ cells, plus higher diversity, than the aged donors did. It was found that TCR beta diversity correlated strongly with the percentage of naive T cells.

Details on this clonotype: Its antigen is unknown.

PCR was performed a second time for roughly 7 to 12 cycles using a sample-barcoded 5' primer and a J-beta primer mix. One entry per CDR3 protein, called by TCRdb with MiXCR from the 5' RACE reads. The sample lists 500,000 to 700,000 distinct CDR3 sequences, about 30% occurring once. This receptor was obtained from an elderly woman in good health. The chain recombines TRBV14 with TRBJ2-5; D is unclear. Sequenced: blood. CDR3 sequence: CASSQDFGSETQYF. Here the CDR3 DNA reads TGTGCCAGCAGCCAAGATTTCGGGTCAGAGACCCAGTACTTC. Supplemented by reference TRBV14 and TRBJ2-5, the full variable domain reads EAGVTQFPSHSVIEKGQTVTLRCDPISGHDNLYWYRRVMGKEIKFLLHFVKESKQDESGMPNNRFLAERTGGTYSTLKVQPAELEDSGVYFCASSQDFGSETQYFGPGTRLLVL.